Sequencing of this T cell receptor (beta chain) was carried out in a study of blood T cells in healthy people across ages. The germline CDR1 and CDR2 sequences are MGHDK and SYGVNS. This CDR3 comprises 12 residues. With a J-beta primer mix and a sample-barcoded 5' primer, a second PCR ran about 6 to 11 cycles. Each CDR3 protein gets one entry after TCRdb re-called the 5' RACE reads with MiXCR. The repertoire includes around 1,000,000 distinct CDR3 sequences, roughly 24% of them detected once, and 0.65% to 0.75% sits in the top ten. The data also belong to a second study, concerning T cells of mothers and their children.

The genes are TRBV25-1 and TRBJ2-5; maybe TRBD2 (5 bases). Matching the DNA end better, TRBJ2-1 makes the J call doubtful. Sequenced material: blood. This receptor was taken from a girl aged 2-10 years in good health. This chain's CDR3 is CASSTLANEQFF. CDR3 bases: TGTGCCAGCAGTACTCTAGCTAATGAGCAGTTCTTC.